This record concerns one T cell receptor beta chain sequence. The data belong to a study of blood T cell repertoires in COVID-19. Germline CDR1 is SGHRS and CDR2 is YFSETQ. Trimming removed 4 bases from V and 1 base from J; junction bases left unmatched: 10. This CDR3 is built from 17 residues. Only in-frame clones appear in the TCRdb table, and some are missing; sequencing was by immunoSEQ multiplex PCR. The sample lists approximately 61,000 clones; 85% were seen once. The sample was peripheral blood. The receptor was derived from a man aged 65 to 85 with acute or convalescent COVID-19. This sequence joins TRBV5-1 and TRBJ2-1, with 8 bases fitting TRBD2. The CDR3: CASSPLLAGTSYNEQFF. The DNA of the CDR3 is TGCGCCAGCAGCCCCCTATTAGCGGGGACTTCCTACAATGAGCAGTTCTTC.